This TCR beta chain was documented in a study of metastatic and nonmetastatic thyroid tumors. Whole-study findings and limits: Reports indicated that malignant thyroid tumors showed significantly higher TCR beta diversity than benign nodules did, in blood and tumor.

Concerning this clone itself: Its specificity is not known. The CDR3 end shows no conserved phenylalanine or tryptophan, and so a read error is likely. It is unclear where the CDR3 begins or ends on the DNA, so no DNA is shown, and the CDR3 is as TCRdb lists it.

Among the patients, none had received any treatment before thyroid surgery. The CDR3 adds up to 9 amino acids, both ends counted. CDR1 is SGDLS and CDR2 is YYNGEE in the germline V gene. From the PCR reads, TCRdb re-called clones with MiXCR. Among approximately 17,000 clones listed, around 25% were seen once. The sequenced material came from adjacent normal tissue. The source of this sequence is a female donor with papillary thyroid cancer or a benign thyroid nodule (not recorded which). Some clones in this sample may be carry-over from other donors' samples. This rearrangement joins TRBV9 to TRBJ1-1; the DNA was not used to check the table's D call, TRBD1. CDR3 sequence reads: CASSVPSNR.